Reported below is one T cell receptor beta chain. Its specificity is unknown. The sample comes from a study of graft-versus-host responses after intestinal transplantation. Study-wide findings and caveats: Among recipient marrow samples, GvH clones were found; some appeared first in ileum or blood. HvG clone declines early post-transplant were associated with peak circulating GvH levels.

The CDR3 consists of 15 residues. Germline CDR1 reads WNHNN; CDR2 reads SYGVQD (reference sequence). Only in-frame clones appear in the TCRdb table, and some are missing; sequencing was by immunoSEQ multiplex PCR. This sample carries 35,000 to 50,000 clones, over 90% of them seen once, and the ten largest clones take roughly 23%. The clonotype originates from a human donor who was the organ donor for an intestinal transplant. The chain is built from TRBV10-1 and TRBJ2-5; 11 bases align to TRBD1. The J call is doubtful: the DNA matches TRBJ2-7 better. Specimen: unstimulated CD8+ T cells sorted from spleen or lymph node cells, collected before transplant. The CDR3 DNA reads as TGCGCCAGCAGGGGGACAGGGGGGCTCTGGTCCGAGCAGTACTTC. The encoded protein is CASRGTGGLWSEQYF.